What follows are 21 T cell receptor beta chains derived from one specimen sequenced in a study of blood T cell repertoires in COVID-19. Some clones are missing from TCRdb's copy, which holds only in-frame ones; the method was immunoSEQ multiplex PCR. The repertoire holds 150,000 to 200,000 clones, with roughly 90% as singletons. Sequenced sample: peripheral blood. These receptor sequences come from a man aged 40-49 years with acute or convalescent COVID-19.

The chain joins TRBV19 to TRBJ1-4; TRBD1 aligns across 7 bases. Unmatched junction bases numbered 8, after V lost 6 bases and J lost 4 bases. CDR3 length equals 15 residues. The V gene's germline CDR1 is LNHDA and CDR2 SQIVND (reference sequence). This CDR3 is CASRPDRAGNEKLFF. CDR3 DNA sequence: TGTGCCAGTAGACCCGACAGGGCGGGTAATGAAAAACTGTTTTTT.

Written as DNA, the CDR3 is TGTGCCAGCAGTCATGGACAGGGGGCGTATCAGCCCCAGCATTTT. It specifies CASSHGQGAYQPQHF. The chain uses TRBV28 and TRBJ1-5; 11 positions agree with TRBD1. Germline assignment: CDR1 MDHEN and CDR2 SYDVKM. CDR3 size: 15 residues. The junction had 5 bases not matched to a gene; V was cut back by 5 bases and J by 5 bases.

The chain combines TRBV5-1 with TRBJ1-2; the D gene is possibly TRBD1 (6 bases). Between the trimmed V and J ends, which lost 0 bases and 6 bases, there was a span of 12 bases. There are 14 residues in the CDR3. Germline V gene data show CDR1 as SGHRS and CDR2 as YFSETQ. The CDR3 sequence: CASSLVAAGDGYTF. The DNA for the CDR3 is TGCGCCAGCAGCTTGGTTGCGGCAGGGGATGGCTACACCTTC. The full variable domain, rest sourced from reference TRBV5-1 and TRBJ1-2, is KAGVTQTPRYLIKTRGQQVTLSCSPISGHRSVSWYQQTPGQGLQFLFEYFSETQRNKGNFPGRFSGRQFSNSRSEMNVSTLELGDSALYLCASSLVAAGDGYTFGSGTRLTVV.

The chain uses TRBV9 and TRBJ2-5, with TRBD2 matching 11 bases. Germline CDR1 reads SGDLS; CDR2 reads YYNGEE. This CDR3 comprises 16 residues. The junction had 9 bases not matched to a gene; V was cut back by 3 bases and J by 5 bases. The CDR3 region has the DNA TGTGCCAGCAGCGGTCTAGCGGGGGGAATAGAGGAGACCCAGTACTTC. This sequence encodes CASSGLAGGIEETQYF.

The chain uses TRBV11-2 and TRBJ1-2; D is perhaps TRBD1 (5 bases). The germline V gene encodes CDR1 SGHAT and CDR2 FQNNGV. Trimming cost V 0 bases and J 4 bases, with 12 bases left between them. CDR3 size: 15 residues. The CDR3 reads CASSLDRVVVYGYTF. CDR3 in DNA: TGTGCCAGCAGCTTAGACAGGGTGGTGGTCTATGGCTACACCTTC.

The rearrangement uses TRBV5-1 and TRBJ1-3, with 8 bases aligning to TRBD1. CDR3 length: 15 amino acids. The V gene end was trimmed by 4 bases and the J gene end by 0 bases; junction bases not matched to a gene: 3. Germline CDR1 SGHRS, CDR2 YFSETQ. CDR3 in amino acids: CASSLDRGSGNTIYF. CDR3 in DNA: TGCGCCAGCAGCCTCGACAGGGGCTCTGGAAACACCATATATTTT. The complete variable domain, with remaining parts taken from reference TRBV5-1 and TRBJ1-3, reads KAGVTQTPRYLIKTRGQQVTLSCSPISGHRSVSWYQQTPGQGLQFLFEYFSETQRNKGNFPGRFSGRQFSNSRSEMNVSTLELGDSALYLCASSLDRGSGNTIYFGEGSWLTVV.

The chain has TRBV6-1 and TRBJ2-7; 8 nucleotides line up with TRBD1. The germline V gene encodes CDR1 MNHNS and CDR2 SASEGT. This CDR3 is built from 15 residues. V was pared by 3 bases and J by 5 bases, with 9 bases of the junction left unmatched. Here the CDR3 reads CASSDGQGLIDEQYF. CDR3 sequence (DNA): TGTGCCAGCAGTGACGGACAGGGTCTTATCGACGAGCAGTACTTC.

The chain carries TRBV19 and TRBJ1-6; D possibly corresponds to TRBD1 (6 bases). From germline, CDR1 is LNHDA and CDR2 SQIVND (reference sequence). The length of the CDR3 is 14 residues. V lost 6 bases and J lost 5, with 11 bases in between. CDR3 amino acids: CASSAGTHNSPLHF. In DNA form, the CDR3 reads TGTGCCAGTAGCGCCGGGACACATAATTCACCCCTCCACTTT. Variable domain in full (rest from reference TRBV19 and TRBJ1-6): DGGITQSPKYLFRKEGQNVTLSCEQNLNHDAMYWYRQDPGQGLRLIYYSQIVNDFQKGDIAEGYSVSREKKESFPLTVTSAQKNPTAFYLCASSAGTHNSPLHFGNGTRLTVT.

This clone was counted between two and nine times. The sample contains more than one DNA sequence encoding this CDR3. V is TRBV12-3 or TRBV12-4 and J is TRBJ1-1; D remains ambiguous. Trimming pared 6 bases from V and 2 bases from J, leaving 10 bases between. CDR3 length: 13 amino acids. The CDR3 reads CASSPRPNTEAFF. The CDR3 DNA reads TGTGCCAGCAGCCCTCGTCCTAACACTGAAGCTTTCTTT.

The CDR3 nucleotides are TGCAGCGTGGGGACAGGGGCAGGGAACTCACCCCTCCACTTT. Encoded protein: CSVGTGAGNSPLHF. The rearrangement uses TRBV29-1 and TRBJ1-6, with 10 bases that match TRBD1. This CDR3 has 14 amino acids. The V gene's germline CDR1 is SQVTM and CDR2 ANQGSEA. With 6 bases clipped from V and 10 bases from J, the junction kept 9 bases outside the gene matches.

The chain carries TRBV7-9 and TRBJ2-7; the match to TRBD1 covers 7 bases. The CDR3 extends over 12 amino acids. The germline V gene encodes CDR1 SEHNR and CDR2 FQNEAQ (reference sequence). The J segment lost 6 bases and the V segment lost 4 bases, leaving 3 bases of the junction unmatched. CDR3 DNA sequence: TGTGCCAGCAGCTCGGGACAGCTCGAGCAGTACTTC. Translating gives CASSSGQLEQYF.

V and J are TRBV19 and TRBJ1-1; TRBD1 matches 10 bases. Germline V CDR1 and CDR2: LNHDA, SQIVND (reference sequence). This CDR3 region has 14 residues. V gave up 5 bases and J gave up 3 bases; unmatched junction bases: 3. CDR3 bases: TGTGCCAGTAGTGAGGGACAGGGGTACACTGAAGCTTTCTTT. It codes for CASSEGQGYTEAFF.

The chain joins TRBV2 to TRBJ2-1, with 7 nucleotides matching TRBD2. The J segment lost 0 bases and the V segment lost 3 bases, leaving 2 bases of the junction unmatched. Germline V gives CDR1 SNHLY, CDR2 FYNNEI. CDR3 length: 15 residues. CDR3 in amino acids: CASSDTGGSYNEQFF. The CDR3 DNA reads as TGTGCCAGCAGTGACACGGGGGGCTCCTACAATGAGCAGTTCTTC.

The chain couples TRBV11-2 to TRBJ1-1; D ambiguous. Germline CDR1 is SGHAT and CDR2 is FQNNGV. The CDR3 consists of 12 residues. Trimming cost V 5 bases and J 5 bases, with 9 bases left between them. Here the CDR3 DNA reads TGTGCCAGCAGCGCGGATGGTACTGAAGCTTTCTTT. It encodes CASSADGTEAFF.

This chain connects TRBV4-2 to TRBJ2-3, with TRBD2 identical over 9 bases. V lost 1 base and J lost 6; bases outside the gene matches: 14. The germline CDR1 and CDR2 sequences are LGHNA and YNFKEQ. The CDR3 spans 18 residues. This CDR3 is CASSQVPSGAGGRDTQYF. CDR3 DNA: TGTGCCAGCAGCCAAGTACCTTCTGGTGCGGGGGGGCGGGATACGCAGTATTTT.

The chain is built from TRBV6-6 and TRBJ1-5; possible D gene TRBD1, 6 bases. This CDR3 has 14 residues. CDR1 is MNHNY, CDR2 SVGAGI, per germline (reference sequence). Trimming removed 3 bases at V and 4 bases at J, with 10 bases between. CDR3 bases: TGTGCCAGCAGTTATAGGCAGGGGAATCAGCCCCAGCATTTT. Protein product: CASSYRQGNQPQHF.

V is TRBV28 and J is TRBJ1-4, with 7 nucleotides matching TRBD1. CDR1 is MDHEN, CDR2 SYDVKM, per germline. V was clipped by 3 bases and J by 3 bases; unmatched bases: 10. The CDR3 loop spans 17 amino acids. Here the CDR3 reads CASSFTRGRVANEKLFF. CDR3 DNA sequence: TGTGCCAGCAGTTTTACCAGGGGGAGAGTGGCTAATGAAAAACTGTTTTTT.

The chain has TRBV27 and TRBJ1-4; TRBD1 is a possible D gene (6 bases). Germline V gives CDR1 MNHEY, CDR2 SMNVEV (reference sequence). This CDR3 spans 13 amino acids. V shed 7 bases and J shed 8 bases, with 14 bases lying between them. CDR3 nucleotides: TGTGCCAGCAAGCCTCACGACAGGGAAAAACTGTTTTTT. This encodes CASKPHDREKLFF.

In nucleotides, the CDR3 is TGTGCCAGCAGTGGTGGCAGGGACTATGGCTACACCTTC. It encodes CASSGGRDYGYTF. The V gene is TRBV2, the J gene TRBJ1-2; a possible D gene is TRBD1 (5 bases). The CDR3 is 13 amino acids. Germline loops: CDR1 SNHLY, CDR2 FYNNEI. Trimming left V 4 bases short and J 3 bases short, with 9 bases between. Supplemented by reference TRBV2 and TRBJ1-2, the full variable domain reads EPEVTQTPSHQVTQMGQEVILRCVPISNHLYFYWYRQILGQKVEFLVSFYNNEISEKSEIFDDQFSVERPDGSNFTLKIRSTKLEDSAMYFCASSGGRDYGYTFGSGTRLTVV.

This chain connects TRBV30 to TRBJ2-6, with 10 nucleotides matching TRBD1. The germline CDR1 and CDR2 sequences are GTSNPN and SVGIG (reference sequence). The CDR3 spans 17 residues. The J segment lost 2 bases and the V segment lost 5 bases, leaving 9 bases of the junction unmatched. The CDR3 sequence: CAWRPRQGAAGANVLTF. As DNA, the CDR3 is TGTGCCTGGCGCCCTAGACAGGGGGCTGCTGGGGCCAACGTCCTGACTTTC.

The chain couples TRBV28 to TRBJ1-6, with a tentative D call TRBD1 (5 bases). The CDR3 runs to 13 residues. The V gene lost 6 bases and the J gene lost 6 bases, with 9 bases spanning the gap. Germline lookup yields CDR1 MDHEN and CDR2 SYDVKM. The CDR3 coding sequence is TGTGCCAGCAGCCCCAGGGTTAATTCACCCCTCCACTTT. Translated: CASSPRVNSPLHF.